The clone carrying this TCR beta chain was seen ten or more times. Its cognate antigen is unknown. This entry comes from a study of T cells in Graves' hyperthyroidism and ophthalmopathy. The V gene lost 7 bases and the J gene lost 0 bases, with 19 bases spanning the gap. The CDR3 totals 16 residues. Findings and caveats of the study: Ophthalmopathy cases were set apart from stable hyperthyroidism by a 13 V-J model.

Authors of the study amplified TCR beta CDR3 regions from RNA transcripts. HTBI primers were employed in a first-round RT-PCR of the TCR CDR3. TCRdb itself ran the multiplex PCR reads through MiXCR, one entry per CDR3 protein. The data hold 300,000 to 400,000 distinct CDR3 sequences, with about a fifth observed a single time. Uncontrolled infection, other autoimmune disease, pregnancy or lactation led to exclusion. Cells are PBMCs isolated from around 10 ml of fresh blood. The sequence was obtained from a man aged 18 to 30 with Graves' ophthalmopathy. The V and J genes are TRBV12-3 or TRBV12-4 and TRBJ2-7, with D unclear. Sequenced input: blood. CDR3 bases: TGTGCCAGCAACCTATGGACGGCAGGCAACTCCTACGAGCAGTACTTC. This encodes CASNLWTAGNSYEQYF.